This is a list of T cell receptor beta chains from one sample in a study of post-analysis software for immune sequencing data. TCRdb redid the calling of the PCR reads with MiXCR, one entry per CDR3 protein. Here the sample spans about 800,000 distinct CDR3 sequences, roughly 27% being singletons. The sequenced material came from blood. The source of these receptors is a girl under 18 with multiple sclerosis. Both conserved end residues are part of each CDR3. The D gene is left open where the match is weak. Part of the rows lack a size; the others show once, few, many or a class for expanded clones.

j_call	v_call	d_call	clone_size	cdr3_aa	cdr3_nt
TRBJ1-1	TRBV7-2	.	.	CASSLAGGVTEAFF	TGTGCCAGCAGCTTAGCGGGGGGTGTCACTGAAGCTTTCTTT
TRBJ1-5	TRBV27	.	.	CASSLSKWVQPQHF	TGTGCCAGCAGTTTATCGAAATGGGTTCAGCCCCAGCATTTT
TRBJ2-1	TRBV5-5	TRBD2	.	CASRTGTSLNNEQFF	TGTGCCAGCAGGACCGGGACTAGCCTCAACAATGAGCAGTTCTTC
TRBJ2-5	TRBV10-3	TRBD2	.	CAIRAGLAGVNEQYF	TGTGCCATCAGAGCGGGACTAGCGGGAGTAAATGAGCAGTACTTC
TRBJ1-2	TRBV24-1	.	.	CATSDFSRGHGYTF	TGTGCCACCAGTGATTTCTCCCGGGGGCACGGCTACACCTTC
TRBJ2-1	TRBV6-6	TRBD2	.	CASRSGVFNEQFF	TGTGCCAGCAGAAGCGGGGTCTTTAATGAGCAGTTCTTC
TRBJ1-1	TRBV6-6	.	.	CASSLPAPMNTEAFF	TGTGCCAGCAGTCTACCAGCTCCGATGAACACTGAAGCTTTCTTT
TRBJ2-1	TRBV20-1	TRBD1	.	CSAEHGDREHNEQFF	TGCAGTGCCGAACACGGGGACAGAGAACACAATGAGCAGTTCTTC
TRBJ2-3	TRBV13	TRBD2	.	CASSTQTSGYTDTQYF	TGTGCCAGCAGCACCCAGACTAGCGGCTACACAGATACGCAGTATTTT
TRBJ1-1	TRBV5-5	TRBD1	.	CASSWVRGSTEAFF	TGTGCCAGCAGCTGGGTCAGGGGGAGCACTGAAGCTTTCTTT
TRBJ2-1	TRBV27	TRBD2	.	CASSLLKRTSGSYNEQFF	TGTGCCAGCAGTTTACTCAAGAGGACTAGTGGCTCCTACAATGAGCAGTTCTTC
TRBJ2-5	TRBV24-1	.	few	CATSDLSDGTQETQYF	TGTGCCACCAGTGATTTGAGCGACGGTACACAAGAGACCCAGTACTTC
TRBJ2-1	TRBV2	.	.	CASSSLSPGISTGEQFF	TGTGCCAGCAGCTCCCTAAGTCCGGGGATTTCTACAGGCGAGCAGTTCTTC
TRBJ1-1	TRBV12-3/TRBV12-4	TRBD1	.	CASRKGARYTEAFF	TGTGCCAGCAGAAAGGGGGCGCGGTACACTGAAGCTTTCTTT
TRBJ2-1	TRBV27	TRBD1	few	CASSPRDRGGYNEQFF	TGTGCCAGCAGTCCCCGGGACAGGGGGGGTTACAATGAGCAGTTCTTC
TRBJ2-7	TRBV2	.	.	CASTSTAYGEQYF	TGTGCCAGCACCTCGACAGCCTATGGGGAGCAGTACTTC
TRBJ2-3	TRBV7-8	.	.	CASSLVRGTRTAQSRVVYF	TGTGCCAGCAGCTTAGTAAGAGGGACTCGGACAGCCCAATCTCGTGTAGTGTATTTT
TRBJ2-3	TRBV4-1	.	few	CASSRSAFFTDTQYF	TGCGCCAGCAGCCGCTCGGCTTTCTTCACAGATACGCAGTATTTT
TRBJ2-1	TRBV28	TRBD2	.	CASSPPHWSASGDNEQFF	TGTGCCAGCAGTCCACCGCACTGGTCGGCTAGCGGGGACAATGAGCAGTTCTTC
TRBJ1-2	TRBV12-3/TRBV12-4	TRBD1	.	CASSWTGMNYGYTF	TGTGCCAGCAGTTGGACAGGGATGAACTATGGCTACACCTTC
TRBJ1-6	TRBV20-1	.	.	CSARDQLQGQNSPLHF	TGCAGTGCTAGAGATCAACTCCAGGGGCAGAATTCACCCCTCCACTTT
TRBJ2-1	TRBV7-7	TRBD2	.	CASSPLIAGGPSEQFF	TGTGCCAGCAGCCCCTTGATAGCGGGAGGGCCCTCTGAGCAGTTCTTC
TRBJ2-3	TRBV21-1	.	few	CASSNPAGGLTDTQYF	TGTGCCAGCAGCAACCCAGCGGGAGGGCTGACAGATACGCAGTATTTT
TRBJ1-1	TRBV20-1	.	.	CRLAYGADTEAFF	TGCAGATTAGCGTACGGGGCGGACACTGAAGCTTTCTTT
TRBJ2-3	TRBV12-3/TRBV12-4	.	.	CASSQGPSADTQYF	TGTGCCAGCAGTCAGGGGCCCAGTGCAGATACGCAGTATTTT
TRBJ2-5	TRBV20-1	TRBD2	few	CSARGYASGGNQETQYF	TGCAGTGCTAGAGGTTACGCTAGCGGGGGGAACCAAGAGACCCAGTACTTC
TRBJ2-3	TRBV7-2	.	few	CASSLIPNTQYF	TGTGCCAGCAGCTTAATACCCAACACGCAGTATTTT
TRBJ2-1	TRBV5-6	.	.	CASSLQGRHDEQFF	TGTGCCAGCAGCTTGCAGGGTCGGCACGATGAGCAGTTCTTC
TRBJ2-3	TRBV6-1	TRBD2	few	CASRRTSTADTQYF	TGTGCCAGCAGACGGACTAGCACCGCAGATACGCAGTATTTT
TRBJ1-2	TRBV20-1	.	.	CSAWDGLYGYTF	TGCAGTGCTTGGGATGGACTGTATGGCTACACCTTC
TRBJ2-6	TRBV5-1	.	.	CASSLYFEISGANVLTF	TGCGCCAGCAGCTTGTATTTTGAGATCTCTGGGGCCAACGTCCTGACTTTC
TRBJ1-2	TRBV20-1	.	few	CSARDAQGRSSNYGYTF	TGCAGTGCTAGAGATGCCCAGGGACGTAGTTCTAACTATGGCTACACCTTC
TRBJ1-5	TRBV20-1	.	.	CSARQGFNQPQHF	TGCAGTGCTAGACAGGGCTTCAATCAGCCCCAGCATTTT
TRBJ2-1	TRBV3-1	TRBD1	few	CASSQDLETGGRGEQFF	TGTGCCAGCAGCCAAGATCTGGAGACAGGGGGACGTGGGGAGCAGTTCTTC